This paragraph reports one T cell receptor (beta chain). CDR3 length: 13 amino acids. Germline V gene lookup returns CDR1 SGHRS and CDR2 YFSETQ. The V end was cut by 1 base, the J end by 3 bases, with 7 bases between. This entry is derived from a study of control samples from healthy donors and cancer patients. The protocol was immunoSEQ multiplex PCR, while the TCRdb copy is restricted to in-frame clones and leaves out a portion. The sample shows about 160,000 clones, around nine tenths of them seen only once. This sequence joins TRBV5-1 and TRBJ2-5, with D unclear. Sequencing used blood. This clonotype was obtained from a young man in good health. CDR3 region: CASSLRAEETQYF. CDR3 in DNA: TGCGCCAGCAGCTTGAGGGCTGAAGAGACCCAGTACTTC.